This record looks at one TCR beta chain sequence and its context. The antigen remains unidentified. Produced via immunoSEQ multiplex PCR; TCRdb's table is partial and in-frame only. The sample contains roughly 21,000 clones, 60% to 75% of which appear only once. Sample time point: cycle 4 day 1 (C4D1), after less than 7 weeks of nivolumab. In every patient, relapse followed autologous stem cell transplantation, while exposure to brentuximab vedotin differed. Germline V gene data show CDR1 as MNHEY and CDR2 as SVGAGI. Trimming removed 7 bases from V and 5 bases from J; junction bases left unmatched: 7. The CDR3 loop spans 15 amino acids. This sample is part of a study of PD-1 blockade in classical Hodgkin lymphoma. Study-level findings and limits: Later analyses included only patients treated at least 1 year post-ASCT. The study found that TCR diversity rose significantly by C4D1 in CD4+ but not CD8+ cells. Diminished baseline TCR diversity has been reported in newly diagnosed patients relative to healthy donors.

This sequence joins TRBV6-5 and TRBJ2-2; 10 bases agree with TRBD2. This sample comprised peripheral blood mononuclear cells (PBMCs), obtained before the fourth cycle of nivolumab. This clonotype originated in a human donor with classical Hodgkin lymphoma. CDR3 coding DNA: TGTGCCAGCACCATAGCGGGAGGAGGGACCGGGGAGCTGTTTTTT. Encoded protein: CASTIAGGGTGELFF.